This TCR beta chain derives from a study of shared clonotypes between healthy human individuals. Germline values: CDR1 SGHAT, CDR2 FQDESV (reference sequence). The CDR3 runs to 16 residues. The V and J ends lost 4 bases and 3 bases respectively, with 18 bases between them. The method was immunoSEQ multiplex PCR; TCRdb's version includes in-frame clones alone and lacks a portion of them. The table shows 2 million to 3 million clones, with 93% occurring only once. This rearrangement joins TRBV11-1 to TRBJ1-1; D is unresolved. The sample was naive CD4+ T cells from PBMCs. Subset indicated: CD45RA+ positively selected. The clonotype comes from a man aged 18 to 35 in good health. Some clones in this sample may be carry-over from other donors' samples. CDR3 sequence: CASSSGRGLDDTEAFF. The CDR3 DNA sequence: TGTGCCAGCAGCTCAGGACGGGGTCTTGATGACACTGAAGCTTTCTTT.